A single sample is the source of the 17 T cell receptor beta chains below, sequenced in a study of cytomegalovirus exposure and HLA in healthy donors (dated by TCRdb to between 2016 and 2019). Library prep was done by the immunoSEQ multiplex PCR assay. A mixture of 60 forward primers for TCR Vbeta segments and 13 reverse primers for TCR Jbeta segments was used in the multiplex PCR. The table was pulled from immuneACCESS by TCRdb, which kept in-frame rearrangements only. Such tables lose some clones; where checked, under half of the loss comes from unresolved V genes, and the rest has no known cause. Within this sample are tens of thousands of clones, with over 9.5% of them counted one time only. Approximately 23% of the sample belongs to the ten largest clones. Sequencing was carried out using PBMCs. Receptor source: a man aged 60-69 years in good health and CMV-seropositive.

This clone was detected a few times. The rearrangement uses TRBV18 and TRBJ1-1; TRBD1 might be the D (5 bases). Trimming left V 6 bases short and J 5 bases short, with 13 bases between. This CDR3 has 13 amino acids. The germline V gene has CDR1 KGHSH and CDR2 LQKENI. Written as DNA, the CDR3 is TGTGCCAGCTCTTCAGGGTTCGGGACTGAAGCTTTCTTT. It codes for CASSSGFGTEAFF.

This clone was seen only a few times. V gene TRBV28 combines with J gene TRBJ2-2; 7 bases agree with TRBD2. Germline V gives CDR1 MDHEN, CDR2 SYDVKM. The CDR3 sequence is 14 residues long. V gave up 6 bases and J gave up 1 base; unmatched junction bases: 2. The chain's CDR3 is CASRGGVNTGELFF. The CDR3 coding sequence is TGTGCCAGCAGGGGAGGGGTGAACACCGGGGAGCTGTTTTTT. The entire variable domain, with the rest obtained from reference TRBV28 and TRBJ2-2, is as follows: DVKVTQSSRYLVKRTGEKVFLECVQDMDHENMFWYRQDPGLGLRLIYFSYDVKMKEKGDIPEGYSVSREKKERFSLILESASTNQTSMYLCASRGGVNTGELFFGEGSRLTVL.

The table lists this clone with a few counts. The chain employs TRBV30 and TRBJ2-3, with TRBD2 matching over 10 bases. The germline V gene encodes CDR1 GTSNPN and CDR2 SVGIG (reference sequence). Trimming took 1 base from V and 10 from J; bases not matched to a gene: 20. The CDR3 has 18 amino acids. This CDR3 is CAWSGIAGGILRTDPQYF. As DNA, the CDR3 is TGTGCCTGGAGTGGAATAGCGGGAGGCATCTTACGCACAGACCCGCAGTATTTT.

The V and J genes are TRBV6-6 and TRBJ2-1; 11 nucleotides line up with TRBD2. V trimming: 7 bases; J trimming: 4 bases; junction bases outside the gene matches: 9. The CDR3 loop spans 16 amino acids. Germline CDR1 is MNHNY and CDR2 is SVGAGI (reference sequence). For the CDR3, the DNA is TGTGCCAGCAAGGGGGGACTAGCGGCAGCTTACAATGAGCAGTTCTTC. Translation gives CASKGGLAAAYNEQFF.

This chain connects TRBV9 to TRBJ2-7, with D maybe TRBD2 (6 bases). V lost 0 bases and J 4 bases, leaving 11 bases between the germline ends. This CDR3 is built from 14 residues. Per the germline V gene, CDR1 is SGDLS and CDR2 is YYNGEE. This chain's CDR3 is CASSVEGGWYEQYF. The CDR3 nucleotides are TGTGCCAGCAGCGTAGAAGGAGGGTGGTACGAGCAGTACTTC.

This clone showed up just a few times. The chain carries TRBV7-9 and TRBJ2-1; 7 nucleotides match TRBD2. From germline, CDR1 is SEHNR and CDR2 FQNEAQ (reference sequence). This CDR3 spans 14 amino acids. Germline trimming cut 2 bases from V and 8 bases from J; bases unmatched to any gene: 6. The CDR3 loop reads CASSLIAGVDEQFF. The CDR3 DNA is TGTGCCAGCAGCTTAATCGCGGGGGTGGATGAGCAGTTCTTC.

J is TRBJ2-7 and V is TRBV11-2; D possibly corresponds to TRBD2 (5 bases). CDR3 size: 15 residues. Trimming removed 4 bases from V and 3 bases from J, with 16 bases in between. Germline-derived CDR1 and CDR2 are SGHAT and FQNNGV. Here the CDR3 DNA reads TGTGCCAGCAGCTCCACGTTCGGGGAGAGCTACGAGCAGTACTTC. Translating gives CASSSTFGESYEQYF.

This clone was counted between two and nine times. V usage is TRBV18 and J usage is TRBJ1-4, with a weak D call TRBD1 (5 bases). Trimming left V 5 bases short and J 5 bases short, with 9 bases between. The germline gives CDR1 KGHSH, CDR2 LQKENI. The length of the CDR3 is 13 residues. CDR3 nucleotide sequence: TGTGCCAGCTCAGCAGGGTCAAATGAAAAACTGTTTTTT. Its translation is CASSAGSNEKLFF.

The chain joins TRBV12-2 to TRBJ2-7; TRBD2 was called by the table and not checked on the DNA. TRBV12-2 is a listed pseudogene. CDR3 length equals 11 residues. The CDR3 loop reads CASRLLCGQYV. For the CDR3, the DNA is TGTGCAAGTCGCTTATTGTGCGGGCAGTACGTC.

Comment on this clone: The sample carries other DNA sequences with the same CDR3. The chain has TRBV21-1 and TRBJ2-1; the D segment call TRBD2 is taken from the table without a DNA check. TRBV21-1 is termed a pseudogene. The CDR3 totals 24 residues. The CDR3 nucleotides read TGTGCCAGCAGCAAAGTGTCAGGGCCCAACAACTGGGAGGTTGGGGAAGCGGAGAACAATGAGCAGTTCTTC. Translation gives CASSKVSGPNNWEVGEAENNEQFF.

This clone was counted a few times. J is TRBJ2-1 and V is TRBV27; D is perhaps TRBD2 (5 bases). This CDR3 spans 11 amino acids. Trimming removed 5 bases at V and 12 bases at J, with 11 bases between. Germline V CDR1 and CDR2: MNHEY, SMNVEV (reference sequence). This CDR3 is CASSPLSGQFF. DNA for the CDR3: TGTGCCAGCAGTCCCCTAAGCGGGCAGTTCTTC.

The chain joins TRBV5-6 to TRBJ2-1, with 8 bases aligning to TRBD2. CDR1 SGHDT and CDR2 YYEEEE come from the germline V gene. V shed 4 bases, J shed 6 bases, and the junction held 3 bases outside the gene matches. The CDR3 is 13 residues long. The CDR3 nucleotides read TGTGCCAGCAGCATAGCGGGGACCAATGAGCAGTTCTTC. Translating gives CASSIAGTNEQFF.

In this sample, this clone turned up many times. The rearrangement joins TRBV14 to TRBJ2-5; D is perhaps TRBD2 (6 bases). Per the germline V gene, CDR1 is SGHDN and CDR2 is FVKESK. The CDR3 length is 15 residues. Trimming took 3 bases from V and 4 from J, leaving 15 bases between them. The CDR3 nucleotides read TGTGCCAGCAGCCACCCGGGGGAGATGGGAGAGACCCAGTACTTC. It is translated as CASSHPGEMGETQYF.

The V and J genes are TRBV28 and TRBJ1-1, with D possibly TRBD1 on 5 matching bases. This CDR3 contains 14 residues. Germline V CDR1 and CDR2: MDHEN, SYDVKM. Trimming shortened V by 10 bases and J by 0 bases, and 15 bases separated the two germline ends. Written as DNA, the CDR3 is TGTGCCACCTGCGGGGGGTCCCTGAACACTGAAGCTTTCTTT. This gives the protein CATCGGSLNTEAFF.

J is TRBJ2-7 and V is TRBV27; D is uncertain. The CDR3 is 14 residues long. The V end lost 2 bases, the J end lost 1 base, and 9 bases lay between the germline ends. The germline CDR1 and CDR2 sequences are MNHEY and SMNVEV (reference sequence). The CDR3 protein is CASSLKRQSYEQYF. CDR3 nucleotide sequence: TGTGCCAGCAGTTTAAAGCGCCAGTCCTACGAGCAGTACTTC.

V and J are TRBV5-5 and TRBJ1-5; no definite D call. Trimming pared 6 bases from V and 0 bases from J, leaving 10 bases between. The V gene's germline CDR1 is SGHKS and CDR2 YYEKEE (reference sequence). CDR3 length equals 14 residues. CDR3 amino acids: CASTLTGSNQPQHF. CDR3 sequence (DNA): TGTGCCAGCACTCTTACGGGTAGCAATCAGCCCCAGCATTTT.

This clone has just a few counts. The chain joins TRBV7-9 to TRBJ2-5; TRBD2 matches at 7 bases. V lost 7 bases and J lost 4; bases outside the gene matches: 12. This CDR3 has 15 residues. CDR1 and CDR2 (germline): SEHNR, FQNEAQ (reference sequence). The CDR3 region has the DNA TGTGCCAGCACCCGGTGGGGGGGGGTAGGAGAGACCCAGTACTTC. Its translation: CASTRWGGVGETQYF.